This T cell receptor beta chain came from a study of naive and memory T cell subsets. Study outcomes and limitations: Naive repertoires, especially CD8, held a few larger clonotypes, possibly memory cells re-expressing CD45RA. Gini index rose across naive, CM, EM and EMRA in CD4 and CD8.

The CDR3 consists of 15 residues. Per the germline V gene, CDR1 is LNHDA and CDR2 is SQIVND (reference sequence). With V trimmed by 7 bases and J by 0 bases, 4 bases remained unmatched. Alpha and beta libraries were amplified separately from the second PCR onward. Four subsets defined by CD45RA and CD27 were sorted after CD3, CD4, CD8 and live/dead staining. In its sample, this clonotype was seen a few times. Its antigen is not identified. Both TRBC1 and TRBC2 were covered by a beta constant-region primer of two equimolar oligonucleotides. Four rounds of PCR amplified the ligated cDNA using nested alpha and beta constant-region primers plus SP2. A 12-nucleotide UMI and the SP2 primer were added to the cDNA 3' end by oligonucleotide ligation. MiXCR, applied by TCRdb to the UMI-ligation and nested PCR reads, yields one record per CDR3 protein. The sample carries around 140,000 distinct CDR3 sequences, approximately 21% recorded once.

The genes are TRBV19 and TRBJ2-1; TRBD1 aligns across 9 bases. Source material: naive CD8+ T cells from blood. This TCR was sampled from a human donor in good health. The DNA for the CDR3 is TGTGCCAGTACCACGACAGGGGGCTCCTACAATGAGCAGTTCTTC. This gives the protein CASTTTGGSYNEQFF.